A selection of T cell receptor beta chains follows, all from one sample in a study of blood T cell repertoires in COVID-19. Sequencing was performed with immunoSEQ multiplex PCR; in TCRdb, only in-frame clones are kept and a portion is missing. The sample lists 130,000 to 150,000 clones; around four fifths were seen once. The material sequenced was PBMCs or T cells enriched from blood (not recorded which). These receptors came from a woman between 40 and 50 years old who had recovered from COVID-19. Both conserved end residues are trimmed from each CDR3. The order of the fields is CDR3 protein, V gene, CDR3 length, clone size, J gene. Clone size appears in some rows only: once, few, many, or a class for an expanded clone.

CDR3aa: ASSWTGATEAF
v_gene: TRBV27
len: 11
abundance: -
j_gene: TRBJ1-1

CDR3aa: ASSLGGLVGEQF
v_gene: TRBV11-3
len: 12
abundance: -
j_gene: TRBJ2-1

CDR3aa: ASSLNQGLAGGPGDTQY
v_gene: TRBV19
len: 17
abundance: -
j_gene: TRBJ2-3

CDR3aa: ASSLGFRGRSTEAF
v_gene: TRBV11-2
len: 14
abundance: -
j_gene: TRBJ1-1

CDR3aa: ASRPGQGSYEQY
v_gene: TRBV27
len: 12
abundance: -
j_gene: TRBJ2-7

CDR3aa: ASSPIRPTPGGQGITEAF
v_gene: TRBV18
len: 18
abundance: -
j_gene: TRBJ1-1

CDR3aa: ASSSQGTSYEQY
v_gene: TRBV19
len: 12
abundance: -
j_gene: TRBJ2-7

CDR3aa: ASSQLLAGVNNEQF
v_gene: TRBV14
len: 14
abundance: once
j_gene: TRBJ2-1

CDR3aa: ASSQSRRDRVNEKLF
v_gene: TRBV23-1
len: 15
abundance: -
j_gene: TRBJ1-4

CDR3aa: ASSTQTGWDYGYT
v_gene: TRBV28
len: 13
abundance: -
j_gene: TRBJ1-2

CDR3aa: ASSYPGQGRSYEQY
v_gene: TRBV11-2
len: 14
abundance: -
j_gene: TRBJ2-7

CDR3aa: ASSPRGLYTEAF
v_gene: TRBV19
len: 12
abundance: -
j_gene: TRBJ1-1

CDR3aa: ASSQAGTESTRYGYT
v_gene: TRBV14
len: 15
abundance: -
j_gene: TRBJ1-2

CDR3aa: ASSPPAGGPYNEQF
v_gene: TRBV5-1
len: 14
abundance: once
j_gene: TRBJ2-1

CDR3aa: ASGPGRASTDTQY
v_gene: TRBV7-3
len: 13
abundance: -
j_gene: TRBJ2-3

CDR3aa: ASTPGGFDYGYT
v_gene: TRBV6-5
len: 12
abundance: -
j_gene: TRBJ1-2